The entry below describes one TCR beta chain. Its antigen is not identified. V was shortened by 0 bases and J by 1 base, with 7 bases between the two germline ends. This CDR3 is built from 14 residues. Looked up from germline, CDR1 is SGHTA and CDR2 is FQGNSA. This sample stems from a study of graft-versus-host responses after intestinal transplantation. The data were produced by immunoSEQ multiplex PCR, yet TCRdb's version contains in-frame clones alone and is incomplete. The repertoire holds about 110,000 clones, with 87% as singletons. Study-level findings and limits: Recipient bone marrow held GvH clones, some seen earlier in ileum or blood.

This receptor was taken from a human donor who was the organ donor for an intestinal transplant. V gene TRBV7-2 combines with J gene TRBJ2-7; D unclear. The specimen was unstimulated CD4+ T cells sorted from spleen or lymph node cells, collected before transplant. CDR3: CASSLANWSYEQYF. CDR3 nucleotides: TGTGCCAGCAGCTTAGCGAACTGGTCCTACGAGCAGTACTTC. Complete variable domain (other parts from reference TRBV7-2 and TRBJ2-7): GAGVSQSPSNKVTEKGKDVELRCDPISGHTALYWYRQSLGQGLEFLIYFQGNSAPDKSGLPSDRFSAERTGGSVSTLTIQRTQQEDSAVYLCASSLANWSYEQYFGPGTRLTVT.